This TCR beta chain was captured by sequencing in a study of response to subunit inactivated influenza vaccine listed by TCRdb under 2018. For the study in its entirety: Deep quantitative T cell receptor repertoire profiling was used in the study to track responses to a trivalent subunit inactivated influenza vaccine.

Library prep was done by RT-PCR. Sequencing was performed on an Illumina HiSeq 2500. The raw public reads went through TCRdb reprocessing: fastp at Q25, MiXCR clone calling, in-frame beta chains kept. Rows are unified per CDR3 protein, each entry keeping the most common DNA and genes. For this sample the table gives around 580,000 distinct CDR3 sequences, of which 14% were detected only once. The ten largest clones represent 11% of the sample. Trimming costs V 4 bases and J 0 bases, and their ends lie 10 bases apart. CDR1 and CDR2 were assigned from the germline V gene as LGHNA and YSLEER. The CDR3, cysteine through phenylalanine, is 15 amino acids long. Here the CDR3 DNA is all that survives: 45 bases in frame from base 1. Results and caveats for the whole study, not just this receptor: According to the authors, only a limited number of new T cells may be recruited by each seasonal influenza vaccination.

This clonotype turned up a few times. Its target antigen remains unknown. No base quality values were provided; no much bigger clone lies one nucleotide off. The sequence joins TRBV4-3 to TRBJ2-1; the D gene cannot be named for sure. This sequence was found in a man aged 50 to 60 who received an inactivated influenza vaccine. Donor details come from another sample of the same person, matched by shared clones. The sample in question was PBMCs from blood, obtained 11 to 12 days after vaccination. The CDR3 corresponds to CASSLQDLSYNEQFF. The nucleotide sequence reads TGCGCCAGCAGCCTCCAGGACCTCTCCTACAATGAGCAGTTCTTC.